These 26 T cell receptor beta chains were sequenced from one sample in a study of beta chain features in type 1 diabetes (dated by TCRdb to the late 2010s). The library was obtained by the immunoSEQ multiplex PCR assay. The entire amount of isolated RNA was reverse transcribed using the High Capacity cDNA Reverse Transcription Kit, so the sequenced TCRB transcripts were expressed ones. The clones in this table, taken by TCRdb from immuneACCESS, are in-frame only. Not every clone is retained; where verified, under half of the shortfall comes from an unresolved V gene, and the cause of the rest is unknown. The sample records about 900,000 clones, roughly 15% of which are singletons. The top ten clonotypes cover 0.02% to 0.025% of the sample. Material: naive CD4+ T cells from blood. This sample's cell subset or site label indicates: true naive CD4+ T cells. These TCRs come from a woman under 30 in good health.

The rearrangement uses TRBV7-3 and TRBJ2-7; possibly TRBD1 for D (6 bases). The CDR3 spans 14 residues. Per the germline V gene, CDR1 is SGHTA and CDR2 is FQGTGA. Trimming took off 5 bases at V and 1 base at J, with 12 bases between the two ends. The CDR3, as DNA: TGTGCCAGCAGCACCCGGACAGATTCCTACGAGCAGTACTTC. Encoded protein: CASSTRTDSYEQYF. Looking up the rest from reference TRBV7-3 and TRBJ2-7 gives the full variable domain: GAGVSQTPSNKVTEKGKYVELRCDPISGHTALYWYRQSLGQGPEFLIYFQGTGAADDSGLPNDRFFAVRPEGSVSTLKIQRTERGDSAVYLCASSTRTDSYEQYFGPGTRLTVT.

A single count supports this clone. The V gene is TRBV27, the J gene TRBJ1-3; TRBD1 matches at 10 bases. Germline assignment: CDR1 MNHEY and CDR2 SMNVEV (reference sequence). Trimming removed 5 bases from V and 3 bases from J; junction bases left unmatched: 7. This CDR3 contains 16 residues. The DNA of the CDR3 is TGTGCCAGCAGTGACCTAGACAGGGGGCTTGGAAACACCATATATTTT. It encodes CASSDLDRGLGNTIYF.

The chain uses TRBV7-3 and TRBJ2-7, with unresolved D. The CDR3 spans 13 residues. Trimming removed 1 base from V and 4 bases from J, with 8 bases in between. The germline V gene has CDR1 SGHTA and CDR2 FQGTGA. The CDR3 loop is CASSLSAEYEQYF. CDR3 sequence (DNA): TGTGCCAGCAGCTTAAGTGCGGAATACGAGCAGTACTTC. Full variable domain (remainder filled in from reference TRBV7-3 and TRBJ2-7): GAGVSQTPSNKVTEKGKYVELRCDPISGHTALYWYRQSLGQGPEFLIYFQGTGAADDSGLPNDRFFAVRPEGSVSTLKIQRTERGDSAVYLCASSLSAEYEQYFGPGTRLTVT.

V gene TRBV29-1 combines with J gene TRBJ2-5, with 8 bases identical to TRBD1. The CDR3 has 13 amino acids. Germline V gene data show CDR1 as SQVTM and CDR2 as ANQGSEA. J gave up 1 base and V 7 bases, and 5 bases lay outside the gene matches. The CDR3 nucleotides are TGCAGCGCAAGTACAGGGGGCCAAGAGACCCAGTACTTC. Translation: CSASTGGQETQYF.

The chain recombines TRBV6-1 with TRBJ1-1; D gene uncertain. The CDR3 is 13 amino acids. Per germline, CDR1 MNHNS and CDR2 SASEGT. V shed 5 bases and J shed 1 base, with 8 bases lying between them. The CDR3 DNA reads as TGTGCCAGCAGTTTACAGAGGAACACTGAAGCTTTCTTT. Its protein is CASSLQRNTEAFF.

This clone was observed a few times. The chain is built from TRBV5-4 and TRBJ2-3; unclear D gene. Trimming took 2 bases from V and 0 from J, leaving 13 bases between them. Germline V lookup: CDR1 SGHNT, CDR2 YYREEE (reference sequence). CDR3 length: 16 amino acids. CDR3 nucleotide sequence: TGTGCCAGCAGCTTAGAGGCTATACCTAGCACAGATACGCAGTATTTT. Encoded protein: CASSLEAIPSTDTQYF.

As DNA, the CDR3 is TGTGCCAGCAGCTTAGATCCCGCGGGAGGGCGGAATGAGCAGTTCTTC. It encodes CASSLDPAGGRNEQFF. This sequence joins TRBV11-2 and TRBJ2-1; 9 positions match TRBD2. The CDR3 is made up of 16 amino acids. Germline CDR1 is SGHAT and CDR2 is FQNNGV. The J segment lost 7 bases and the V segment lost 0 bases, leaving 7 bases of the junction unmatched.

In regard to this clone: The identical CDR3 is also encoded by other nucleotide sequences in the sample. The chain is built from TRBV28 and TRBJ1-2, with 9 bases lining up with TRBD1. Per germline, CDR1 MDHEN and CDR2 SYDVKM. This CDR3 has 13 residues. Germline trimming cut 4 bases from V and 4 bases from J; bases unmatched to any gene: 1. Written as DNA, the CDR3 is TGTGCCAGCAGTTCGGGACAGGGCTATGGCTACACCTTC. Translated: CASSSGQGYGYTF.

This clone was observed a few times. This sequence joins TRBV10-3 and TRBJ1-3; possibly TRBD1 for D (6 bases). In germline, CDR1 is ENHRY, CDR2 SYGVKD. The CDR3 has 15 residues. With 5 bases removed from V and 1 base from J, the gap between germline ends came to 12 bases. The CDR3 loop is CAISPQGWSGNTIYF. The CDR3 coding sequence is TGTGCCATCAGTCCACAGGGATGGTCTGGAAACACCATATATTTT.

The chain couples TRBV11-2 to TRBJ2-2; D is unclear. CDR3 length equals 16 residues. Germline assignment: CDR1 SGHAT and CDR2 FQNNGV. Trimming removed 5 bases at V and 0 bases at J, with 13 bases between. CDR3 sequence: CASSPRAGTNTGELFF. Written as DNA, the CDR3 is TGTGCCAGCAGCCCCCGGGCAGGAACGAACACCGGGGAGCTGTTTTTT. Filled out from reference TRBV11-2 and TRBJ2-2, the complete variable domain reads EAGVAQSPRYKIIEKRQSVAFWCNPISGHATLYWYQQILGQGPKLLIQFQNNGVVDDSQLPKDRFSAERLKGVDSTLKIQPAKLEDSAVYLCASSPRAGTNTGELFFGEGSRLTVL.

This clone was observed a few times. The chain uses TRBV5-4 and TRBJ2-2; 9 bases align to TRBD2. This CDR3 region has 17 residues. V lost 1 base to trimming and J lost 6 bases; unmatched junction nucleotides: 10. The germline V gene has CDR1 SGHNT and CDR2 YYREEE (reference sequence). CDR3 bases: TGTGCCAGCAGCTTGTATAGTCTAGCGGGAAGGGCCGGGGAGCTGTTTTTT. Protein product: CASSLYSLAGRAGELFF.

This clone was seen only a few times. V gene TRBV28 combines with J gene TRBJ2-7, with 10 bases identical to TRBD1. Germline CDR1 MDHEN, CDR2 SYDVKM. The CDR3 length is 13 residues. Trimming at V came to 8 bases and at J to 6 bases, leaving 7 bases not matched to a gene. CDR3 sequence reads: CASVTGGRGEQYF. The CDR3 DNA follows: TGTGCCAGCGTGACAGGGGGCCGCGGCGAGCAGTACTTC.

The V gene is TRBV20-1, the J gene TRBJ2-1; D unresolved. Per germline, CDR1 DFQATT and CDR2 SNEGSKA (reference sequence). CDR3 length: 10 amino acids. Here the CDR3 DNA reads TGCAAGGCCCTCCGGTCTGAGCAGTTCTTC. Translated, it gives CKALRSEQFF.

The CDR3 loop reads CASRPRVAYEQYF. The CDR3 nucleotides read TGTGCCAGCAGACCCCGGGTGGCCTACGAGCAGTACTTC. This sequence joins TRBV5-6 and TRBJ2-7; D gene uncertain. Deletions cut 5 bases from V and 2 bases from J, with 11 bases between. Germline CDR1 is SGHDT and CDR2 is YYEEEE. This CDR3 is 13 amino acids long.

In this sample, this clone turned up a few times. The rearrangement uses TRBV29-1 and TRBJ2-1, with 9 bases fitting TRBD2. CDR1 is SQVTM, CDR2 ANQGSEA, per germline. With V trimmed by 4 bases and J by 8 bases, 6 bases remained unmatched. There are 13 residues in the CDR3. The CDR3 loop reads CSVGSGRFDEQFF. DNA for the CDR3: TGCAGCGTTGGTAGCGGGAGATTCGATGAGCAGTTCTTC.

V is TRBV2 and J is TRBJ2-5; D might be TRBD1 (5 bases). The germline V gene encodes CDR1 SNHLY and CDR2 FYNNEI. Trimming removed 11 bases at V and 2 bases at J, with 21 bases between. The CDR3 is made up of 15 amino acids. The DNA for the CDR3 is TGTGCCGGCACTGGGGCTGGGTCTCCTCAAGAGACCCAGTACTTC. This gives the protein CAGTGAGSPQETQYF. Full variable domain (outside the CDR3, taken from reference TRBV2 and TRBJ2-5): EPEVTQTPSHQVTQMGQEVILRCVPISNHLYFYWYRQILGQKVEFLVSFYNNEISEKSEIFDDQFSVERPDGSNFTLKIRSTKLEDSAMYFCAGTGAGSPQETQYFGPGTRLLVL.

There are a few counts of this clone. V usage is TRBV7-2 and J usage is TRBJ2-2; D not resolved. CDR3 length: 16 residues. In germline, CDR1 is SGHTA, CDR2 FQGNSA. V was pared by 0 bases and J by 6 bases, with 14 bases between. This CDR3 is CASSLAHLPLPGELFF. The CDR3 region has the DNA TGTGCCAGCAGCTTAGCGCACTTACCTCTACCCGGGGAGCTGTTTTTT. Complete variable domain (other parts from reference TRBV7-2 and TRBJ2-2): GAGVSQSPSNKVTEKGKDVELRCDPISGHTALYWYRQSLGQGLEFLIYFQGNSAPDKSGLPSDRFSAERTGGSVSTLTIQRTQQEDSAVYLCASSLAHLPLPGELFFGEGSRLTVL.

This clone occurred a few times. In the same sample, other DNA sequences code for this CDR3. DNA for the CDR3: TGTGCCATCAGTCAAACAGGGGATCAGCCCCAGCATTTT. Protein: CAISQTGDQPQHF. The V and J genes are TRBV10-3 and TRBJ1-5; 7 nucleotides line up with TRBD1. The CDR3 runs to 13 residues. CDR1 is ENHRY and CDR2 is SYGVKD in the germline V gene. J was trimmed by 5 bases and V by 5 bases; bases with no gene match: 3.

The CDR3 DNA follows: TGTGCCAGCTCACCGACAGGGGAAACTGAAGCTTTCTTT. This codes for CASSPTGETEAFF. The gene calls are TRBV18 and TRBJ1-1, with 8 bases lining up with TRBD1. Germline CDR1 and CDR2: KGHSH and LQKENI. The CDR3 runs to 13 residues. The ends lost 3 bases at V and 5 bases at J; junction bases unmatched: 2.

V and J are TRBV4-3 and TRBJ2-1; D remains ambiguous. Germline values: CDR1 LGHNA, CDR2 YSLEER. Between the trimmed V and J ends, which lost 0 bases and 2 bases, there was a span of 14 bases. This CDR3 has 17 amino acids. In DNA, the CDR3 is TGCGCCAGCAGCCAAGATATCCATCCGTGGGCCTACAATGAGCAGTTCTTC. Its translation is CASSQDIHPWAYNEQFF.

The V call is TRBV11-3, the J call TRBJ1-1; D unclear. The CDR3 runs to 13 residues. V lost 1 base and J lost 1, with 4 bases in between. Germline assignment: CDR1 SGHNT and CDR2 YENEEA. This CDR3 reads CASSLVSNTEAFF. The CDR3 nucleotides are TGTGCCAGCAGCTTAGTTTCGAACACTGAAGCTTTCTTT.

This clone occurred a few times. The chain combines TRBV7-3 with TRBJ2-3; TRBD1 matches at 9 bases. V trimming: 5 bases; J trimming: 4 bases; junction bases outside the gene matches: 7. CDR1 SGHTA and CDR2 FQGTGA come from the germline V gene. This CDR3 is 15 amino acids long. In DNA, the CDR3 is TGTGCCAGCAGCGCCCGGGGACAGGGCCCAGATACGCAGTATTTT. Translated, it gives CASSARGQGPDTQYF.

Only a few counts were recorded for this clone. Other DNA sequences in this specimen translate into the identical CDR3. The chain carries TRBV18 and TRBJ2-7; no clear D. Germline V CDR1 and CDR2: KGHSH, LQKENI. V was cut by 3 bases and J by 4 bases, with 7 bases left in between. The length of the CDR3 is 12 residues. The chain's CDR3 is CASSPSLYEQYF. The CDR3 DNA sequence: TGTGCCAGCTCACCCTCTTTATACGAGCAGTACTTC.

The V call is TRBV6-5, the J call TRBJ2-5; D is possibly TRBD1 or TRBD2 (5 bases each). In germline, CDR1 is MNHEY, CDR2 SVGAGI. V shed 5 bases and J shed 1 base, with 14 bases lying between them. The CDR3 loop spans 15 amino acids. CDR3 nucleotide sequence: TGTGCCAGCAGTAAGTTCGGGACGGCCCAAGAGACCCAGTACTTC. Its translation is CASSKFGTAQETQYF.

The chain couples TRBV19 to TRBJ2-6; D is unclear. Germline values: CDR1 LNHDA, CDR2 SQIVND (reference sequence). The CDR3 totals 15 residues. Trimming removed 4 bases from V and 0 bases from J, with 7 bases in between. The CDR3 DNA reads TGTGCCAGTAGTAAAGTGTTCTCTGGGGCCAACGTCCTGACTTTC. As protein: CASSKVFSGANVLTF.

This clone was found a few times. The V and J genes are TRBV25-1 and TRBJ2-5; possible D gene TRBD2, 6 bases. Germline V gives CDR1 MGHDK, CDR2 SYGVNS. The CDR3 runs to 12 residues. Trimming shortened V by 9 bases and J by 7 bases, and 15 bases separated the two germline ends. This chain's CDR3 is CASNTAGGTQYF. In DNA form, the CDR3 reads TGTGCCAGTAATACAGCCGGGGGGACCCAGTACTTC.